A single sample gave rise to the 24 T cell receptor beta chains below, sequenced in a study of T-cell reconstitution after alpha-beta-depleted transplantation in children. Preparing the TCRbeta library involved the use of unique molecular identifiers. TCRdb recomputed calls from the PCR reads with MiXCR, one row per CDR3 protein. This sample yields about a million distinct CDR3 sequences, of which about 29% are seen a single time; approximately 30% belongs to the top ten. The sequencing used PBMCs, mostly from graft donor cells, collected 360 days after TCRalphabeta/CD19-depleted stem cell transplant. The source of these receptors is a boy in the first two years of life who had a stem cell transplant for SCID, so the T cells may come from the graft donor.

This clonotype occurred a few times. This sequence joins TRBV7-2 and TRBJ2-7, with 8 bases identical to TRBD2. The germline gives CDR1 SGHTA, CDR2 FQGNSA. V lost 1 base, J lost 6 bases, and 8 bases stayed unmatched. The CDR3 is 15 residues long. CDR3 in DNA: TGTGCCAGCAGCTTAGTGGGGACTAGTATCGCCGAGCAGTACTTC. As protein: CASSLVGTSIAEQYF.

This clonotype was seen only a few times. The J gene is TRBJ2-1, the V gene TRBV5-1; D call uncertain. The CDR3 is 13 amino acids. Trimming cost V 3 bases and J 2 bases, with 6 bases left between them. Germline V gene sequence: CDR1 SGHRS, CDR2 YFSETQ. The CDR3 spells CASSSGAYNEQFF. In DNA, the CDR3 is TGCGCCAGCAGCTCAGGTGCCTACAATGAGCAGTTCTTC. Complete variable domain (other parts from reference TRBV5-1 and TRBJ2-1): KAGVTQTPRYLIKTRGQQVTLSCSPISGHRSVSWYQQTPGQGLQFLFEYFSETQRNKGNFPGRFSGRQFSNSRSEMNVSTLELGDSALYLCASSSGAYNEQFFGPGTRLTVL.

The chain recombines TRBV15 with TRBJ2-4, with D uncertain. This CDR3 region has 20 residues. Germline CDR1 and CDR2: LNHNV and YYDKDF (reference sequence). V gave up 0 bases and J gave up 1 base, with 22 bases separating them. The CDR3 sequence: CATSREKHTTPGRAKNIQYF. In nucleotides, the CDR3 is TGTGCCACCAGCAGAGAAAAACACACCACCCCCGGCCGGGCCAAAAACATTCAGTACTTC.

The genes are TRBV12-3 or TRBV12-4 and TRBJ1-4; TRBD1 is a possible D gene (5 bases). The CDR3 has 13 amino acids. The V end lost 6 bases, the J end lost 5 bases, and 10 bases lay between the germline ends. The CDR3 DNA is TGTGCCAGCAGGACCGGGGCGAATGAAAAACTGTTTTTT. As protein: CASRTGANEKLFF.

The CDR3 is CASSMDTAFSYTF. The DNA for the CDR3 is TGTGCCAGCAGCATGGACACAGCCTTCAGCTACACCTTC. V usage is TRBV12-3 or TRBV12-4 and J usage is TRBJ1-2, with D possibly being TRBD1 (5 bases). The CDR3 consists of 13 residues. Trimming left V 6 bases short and J 9 bases short, with 17 bases between.

The rearrangement uses TRBV14 and TRBJ2-7; the D is unclear. Per germline, CDR1 SGHDN and CDR2 FVKESK. This CDR3 spans 16 amino acids. Trimming took off 4 bases at V and 6 bases at J, with 22 bases between the two ends. The CDR3 reads CASSPEDGSLSGEQYF. The CDR3 DNA is TGTGCCAGCAGCCCCGAGGACGGATCCCTTTCCGGCGAGCAGTACTTC.

The chain carries TRBV20-1 and TRBJ2-5, with 8 bases that match TRBD2. This CDR3 region has 14 residues. Per germline, CDR1 DFQATT and CDR2 SNEGSKA (reference sequence). The V gene end was trimmed by 6 bases and the J gene end by 3 bases; junction bases not matched to a gene: 9. The CDR3 reads CSALFRSGKETQYF. CDR3 coding DNA: TGCAGTGCCTTATTTCGTAGCGGGAAAGAGACCCAGTACTTC.

The chain joins TRBV12-3 or TRBV12-4 to TRBJ2-4; 12 bases map to TRBD2. Trimming removed 6 bases from V and 2 bases from J; junction bases left unmatched: 5. This CDR3 comprises 16 residues. The CDR3 nucleotides are TGTGCCAGCAGCCGACTAGCGGGGGTGCCCAAAAACATTCAGTACTTC. This gives the protein CASSRLAGVPKNIQYF.

This chain links TRBV7-9 with TRBJ2-5; D tentatively fits TRBD1 or TRBD2 (7 bases each). Germline CDR1 is SEHNR and CDR2 is FQNEAQ (reference sequence). The CDR3 sequence is 15 residues long. Trimming left V 5 bases short and J 2 bases short, with 15 bases between. The CDR3 loop is CASSPGGDFQETQYF. As DNA, the CDR3 is TGTGCCAGCAGCCCAGGGGGGGACTTTCAAGAGACCCAGTACTTC.

This clonotype was recorded a few times. V is TRBV20-1 and J is TRBJ2-3; a possible D gene is TRBD1 (6 bases). Deletions cut 5 bases from V and 3 bases from J, with 15 bases between. The germline V gene encodes CDR1 DFQATT and CDR2 SNEGSKA (reference sequence). The CDR3 has 14 amino acids. The CDR3 nucleotides read TGCAGTGCTCCAGGGGATTTATCGACAGATACGCAGTATTTT. Amino acid sequence: CSAPGDLSTDTQYF.

This clonotype appeared a few times. J is TRBJ1-5 and V is TRBV20-1; maybe TRBD1 (6 bases). The CDR3 length is 15 residues. Per the germline V gene, CDR1 is DFQATT and CDR2 is SNEGSKA (reference sequence). V was trimmed by 4 bases and J by 2 bases, leaving 15 bases between them. The CDR3 loop is CSAIVHSGGNQPQHF. Written as DNA, the CDR3 is TGCAGTGCTATAGTCCACTCAGGGGGCAATCAGCCCCAGCATTTT.

The V gene is TRBV12-3 or TRBV12-4, the J gene TRBJ2-5; tentatively, D is TRBD2 (6 bases). V was shortened by 0 bases and J by 5 bases, with 10 bases between the two germline ends. This CDR3 spans 14 amino acids. CDR3 coding DNA: TGTGCCAGCAGTTTAGCGGGGGGAGATGAGACCCAGTACTTC. Translating it yields CASSLAGGDETQYF.

This clonotype was counted a few times. DNA of the CDR3: TGTGCCTGGAGTGTTTACCCAGGGATAAATGAAAAACTGTTTTTT. Its translation is CAWSVYPGINEKLFF. This chain joins TRBV30 and TRBJ1-4; maybe TRBD1 (5 bases). CDR1 and CDR2 from the germline V gene are GTSNPN and SVGIG (reference sequence). Trimming took off 0 bases at V and 5 bases at J, with 13 bases between the two ends. This CDR3 contains 15 residues.

The sample holds a few counts of this clonotype. The J gene is TRBJ2-3, the V gene TRBV18; D is unclear. CDR3 size: 17 residues. V was pared by 2 bases and J by 0 bases, with 15 bases between. Germline assignment: CDR1 KGHSH and CDR2 LQKENI. Written as DNA, the CDR3 is TGTGCCAGCTCACCAGTAAGGCAAGAGAAAAGCACAGATACGCAGTATTTT. Translation gives CASSPVRQEKSTDTQYF. The full variable domain, rest sourced from reference TRBV18 and TRBJ2-3, is NAGVMQNPRHLVRRRGQEARLRCSPMKGHSHVYWYRQLPEEGLKFMVYLQKENIIDESGMPKERFSAEFPKEGPSILRIQQVVRGDSAAYFCASSPVRQEKSTDTQYFGPGTRLTVL.

The J gene is TRBJ2-2, the V gene TRBV25-1, with no clear D. V was clipped by 6 bases and J by 4 bases, with 6 bases between them. The CDR3 is made up of 12 amino acids. Germline CDR1 and CDR2: MGHDK and SYGVNS. CDR3 protein: CASRNPTGELFF. Here the CDR3 DNA reads TGTGCCAGCAGGAATCCCACCGGGGAGCTGTTTTTT.

V gene TRBV5-5 combines with J gene TRBJ1-3; TRBD1 matches 7 bases. The CDR3 contains 16 residues. The germline V gene encodes CDR1 SGHKS and CDR2 YYEKEE (reference sequence). J gave up 1 base and V 0 bases, and 4 bases lay outside the gene matches. CDR3 in DNA: TGTGCCAGCAGCTTGGGACAGGGATTTTCTGGAAACACCATATATTTT. Its protein product is CASSLGQGFSGNTIYF.

This CDR3 is CASSLGAGGLQETQYF. CDR3 coding DNA: TGCGCCAGCAGCTTGGGGGCAGGGGGCCTCCAAGAGACCCAGTACTTC. The chain carries TRBV5-1 and TRBJ2-5; TRBD1 matches 8 bases. Germline assignment: CDR1 SGHRS and CDR2 YFSETQ. The CDR3 runs to 16 residues. The trim removed 0 bases at V and 1 base at J, leaving 5 bases unmatched.

V is TRBV6-2 or TRBV6-3 and J is TRBJ2-1; D assignment may be TRBD1 or TRBD2 (6 bases each). The V gene's germline CDR1 is MNHEY and CDR2 SVGEGT. V dropped 3 bases and J dropped 12 bases, with 15 bases sitting between them. This CDR3 is 13 amino acids long. CDR3 in amino acids: CASSYSQGGRQFF. The DNA of the CDR3 is TGTGCCAGCAGTTATTCACAGGGAGGTCGGCAGTTCTTC.

This clonotype has more than one count but fewer than ten. This rearrangement joins TRBV12-3 or TRBV12-4 to TRBJ2-2; 9 nucleotides match TRBD2. The CDR3 extends over 15 amino acids. J was trimmed by 11 bases and V by 6 bases; bases with no gene match: 13. CDR3 DNA sequence: TGTGCCAGCAGCCCCAGCGGGGGGCATCCAGGAGAGCTGTTTTTT. As protein: CASSPSGGHPGELFF.

The V and J genes are TRBV7-6 and TRBJ2-3, with 9 bases that match TRBD2. V shed 5 bases, J shed 9 bases, and the junction held 12 bases outside the gene matches. The CDR3 is made up of 15 amino acids. The germline gives CDR1 SGHVS, CDR2 FNYEAQ. CDR3 region: CASSPRTSEAPTQYF. The CDR3 DNA sequence: TGTGCCAGCAGCCCAAGGACTAGCGAGGCTCCAACGCAGTATTTT.

This clonotype has a handful of counts. The junction does not match germline at one end; this may be a read error. CDR3 region: CASSLGEGTGSF. CDR3 DNA: TGCGCCAGCAGCTTGGGCGAGGGGACAGGTTCATTC. This chain joins TRBV5-1 and TRBJ1-2, with 8 bases matching TRBD1. There are 12 residues in the CDR3. The germline V gene encodes CDR1 SGHRS and CDR2 YFSETQ. Full variable domain (outside the CDR3, taken from reference TRBV5-1 and TRBJ1-2): KAGVTQTPRYLIKTRGQQVTLSCSPISGHRSVSWYQQTPGQGLQFLFEYFSETQRNKGNFPGRFSGRQFSNSRSEMNVSTLELGDSALYLCASSLGEGTGSFGSGTRLTVV.

This clonotype was seen a few times. This chain uses TRBV2 with TRBJ2-7, with D hard to call. The CDR3 is 14 amino acids. Trimming left V 3 bases short and J 0 bases short, with 9 bases between. Germline V lookup: CDR1 SNHLY, CDR2 FYNNEI. CDR3 coding DNA: TGTGCCAGCAGTGAGATTCGGATCTCCTACGAGCAGTACTTC. Encoded protein: CASSEIRISYEQYF.

The V gene is TRBV10-3, the J gene TRBJ2-5; TRBD1 agrees at 8 bases. CDR3 size: 13 residues. The V and J ends lost 7 bases and 2 bases, in that order; junction bases with no gene match: 3. Per the germline V gene, CDR1 is ENHRY and CDR2 is SYGVKD. CDR3: CAINRDRQETQYF. In DNA form, the CDR3 reads TGTGCCATCAACCGGGACAGGCAAGAGACCCAGTACTTC.

CDR3 in DNA: TGCAGTGCTGGGGGGGCGCGGGGCGGGTACGAGCAGTACTTC. Translation gives CSAGGARGGYEQYF. This rearrangement joins TRBV20-1 to TRBJ2-7, with D possibly TRBD2 on 7 matching bases. The CDR3 runs to 14 residues. V was cut by 5 bases and J by 4 bases, with 18 bases left in between. The germline V gene encodes CDR1 DFQATT and CDR2 SNEGSKA (reference sequence).